This TCR beta chain was recorded in a study of post-analysis software for immune sequencing data. This clonotype has just a few counts. The library was made from cDNA and included unique molecular identifiers. TCRdb recomputed calls from the PCR reads with MiXCR, one row per CDR3 protein. Here the sample spans about 200,000 distinct CDR3 sequences, roughly 30% being singletons. The sequenced sample consisted of blood. This TCR came from a girl aged 2-17 years with multiple sclerosis.

The CDR3 here is CATSDFSGPNEQFF. DNA of the CDR3: TGTGCCACCAGTGATTTCTCAGGTCCCAATGAGCAGTTCTTC. The chain carries TRBV24-1 and TRBJ2-1; D remains ambiguous. The length of the CDR3 is 14 residues. Trimming cost V 1 base and J 6 bases, with 9 bases left between them. The germline CDR1 and CDR2 sequences are KGHDR and SFDVKD.